This T cell receptor (beta chain) is from a study of blood T cell repertoires in COVID-19. As for the study in general: Acute-phase and convalescent COVID-19 samples originated in the United States, Italy and Spain. Sample material is recorded as cDNA or gDNA derived from T cells, B-cell-depleted T cells, or PBMCs.

Assay: immunoSEQ multiplex PCR; the TCRdb copy retains only in-frame clones and omits some. This sample carries more than 250,000 clones, 84% of them seen once, and the ten largest clones take 7.5% to 9%. V lost 0 bases to trimming and J lost 13 bases; unmatched junction nucleotides: 10. CDR3 length: 15 residues. Germline V CDR1 and CDR2: SGHKS, YYEKEE (reference sequence). V usage is TRBV5-5 and J usage is TRBJ2-1; 10 bases match TRBD2. This TCR was sampled from a human donor in a cohort sampled during active COVID-19. Input material: peripheral blood. Written as DNA, the CDR3 is TGTGCCAGCAGCTTGGGTTCTAGCGGGGGCCCCGGACAGTTCTTC. It specifies CASSLGSSGGPGQFF.